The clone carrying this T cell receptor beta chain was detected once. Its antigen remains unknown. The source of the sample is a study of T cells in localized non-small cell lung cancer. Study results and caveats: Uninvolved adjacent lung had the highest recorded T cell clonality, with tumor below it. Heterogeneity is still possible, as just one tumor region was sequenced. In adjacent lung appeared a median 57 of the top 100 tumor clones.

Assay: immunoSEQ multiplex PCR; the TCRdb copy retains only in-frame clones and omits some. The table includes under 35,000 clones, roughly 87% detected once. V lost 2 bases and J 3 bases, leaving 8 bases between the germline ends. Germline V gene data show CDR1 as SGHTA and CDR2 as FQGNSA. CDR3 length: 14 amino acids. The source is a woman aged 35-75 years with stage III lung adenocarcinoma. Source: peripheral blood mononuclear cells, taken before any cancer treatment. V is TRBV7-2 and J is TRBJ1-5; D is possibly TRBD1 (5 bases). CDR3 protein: CASSLRGNNQPQHF. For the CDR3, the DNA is TGTGCCAGCAGCTTACGGGGGAACAATCAGCCCCAGCATTTT.